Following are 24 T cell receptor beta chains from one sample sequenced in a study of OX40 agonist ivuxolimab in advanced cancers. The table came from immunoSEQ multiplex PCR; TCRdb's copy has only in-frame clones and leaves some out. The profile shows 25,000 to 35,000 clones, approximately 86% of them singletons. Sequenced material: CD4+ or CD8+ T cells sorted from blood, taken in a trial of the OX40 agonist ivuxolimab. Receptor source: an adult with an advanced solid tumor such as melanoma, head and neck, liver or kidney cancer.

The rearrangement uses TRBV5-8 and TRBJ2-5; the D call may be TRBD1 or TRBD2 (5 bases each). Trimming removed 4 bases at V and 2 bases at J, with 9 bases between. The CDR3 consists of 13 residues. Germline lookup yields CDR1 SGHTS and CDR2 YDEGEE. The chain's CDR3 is CASSLGDQETQYF. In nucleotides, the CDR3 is TGTGCCAGCAGCCTGGGGGATCAAGAGACCCAGTACTTC. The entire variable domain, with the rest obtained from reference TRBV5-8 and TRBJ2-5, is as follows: EAGVTQSPTHLIKTRGQQATLRCSPISGHTSVYWYQQALGLGLQFLLWYDEGEERNRGNFPPRFSGRQFPNYSSELNVNALELEDSALYLCASSLGDQETQYFGPGTRLLVL.

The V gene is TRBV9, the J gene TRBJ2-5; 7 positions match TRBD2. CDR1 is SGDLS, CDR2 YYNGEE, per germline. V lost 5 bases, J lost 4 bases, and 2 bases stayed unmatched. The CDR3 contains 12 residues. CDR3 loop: CASSGEGETQYF. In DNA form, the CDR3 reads TGTGCCAGCAGTGGGGAGGGAGAGACCCAGTACTTC.

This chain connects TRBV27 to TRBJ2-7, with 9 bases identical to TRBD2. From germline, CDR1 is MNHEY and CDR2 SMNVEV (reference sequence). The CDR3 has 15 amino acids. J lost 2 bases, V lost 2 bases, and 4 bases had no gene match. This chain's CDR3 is CASSLLAGGPYEQYF. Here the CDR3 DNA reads TGTGCCAGCAGTTTACTCGCGGGAGGGCCCTACGAGCAGTACTTC.

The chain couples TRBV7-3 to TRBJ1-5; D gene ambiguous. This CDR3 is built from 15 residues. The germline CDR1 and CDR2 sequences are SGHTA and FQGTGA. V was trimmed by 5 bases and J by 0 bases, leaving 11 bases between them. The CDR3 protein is CASSLGIYSNQPQHF. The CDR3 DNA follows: TGTGCCAGCAGCCTGGGAATTTATAGCAATCAGCCCCAGCATTTT. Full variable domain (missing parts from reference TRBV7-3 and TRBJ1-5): GAGVSQTPSNKVTEKGKYVELRCDPISGHTALYWYRQSLGQGPEFLIYFQGTGAADDSGLPNDRFFAVRPEGSVSTLKIQRTERGDSAVYLCASSLGIYSNQPQHFGDGTRLSIL.

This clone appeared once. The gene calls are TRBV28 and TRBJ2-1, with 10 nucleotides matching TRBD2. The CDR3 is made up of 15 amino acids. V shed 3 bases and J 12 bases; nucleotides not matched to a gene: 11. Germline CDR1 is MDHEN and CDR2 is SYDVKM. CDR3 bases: TGTGCCAGCAGTTTTAGGACTAGCGGTGGATCGTGGCAGTTCTTC. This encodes CASSFRTSGGSWQFF.

CDR3 DNA sequence: TGTGCCATCCCTCACCGGGGGAACACTGAAGCTTTCTTT. This sequence encodes CAIPHRGNTEAFF. The chain employs TRBV2 and TRBJ1-1; D is uncertain. The CDR3 has 13 residues. Germline V lookup: CDR1 SNHLY, CDR2 FYNNEI. V lost 10 bases, J lost 1 base, and 13 bases lay in between.

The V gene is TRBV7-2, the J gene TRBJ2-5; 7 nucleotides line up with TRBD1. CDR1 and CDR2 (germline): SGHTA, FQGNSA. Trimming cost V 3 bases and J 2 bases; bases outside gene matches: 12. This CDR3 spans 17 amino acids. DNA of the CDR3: TGTGCCAGCAGCTTTCATCAGGACAGGTCAACTCAAGAGACCCAGTACTTC. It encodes CASSFHQDRSTQETQYF.

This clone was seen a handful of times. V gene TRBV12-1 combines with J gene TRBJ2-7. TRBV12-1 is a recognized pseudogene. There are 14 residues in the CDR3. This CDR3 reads CASSFEAPSYEQYF. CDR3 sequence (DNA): TGTGCCAGCAGCTTTGAGGCGCCTTCCTACGAGCAGTACTTC.

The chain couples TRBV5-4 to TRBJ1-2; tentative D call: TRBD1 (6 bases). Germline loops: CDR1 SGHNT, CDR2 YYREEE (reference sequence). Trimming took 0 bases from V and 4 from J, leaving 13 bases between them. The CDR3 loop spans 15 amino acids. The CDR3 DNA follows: TGTGCCAGCAGCTTGGTTAGTGGACAGACCTATGGCTACACCTTC. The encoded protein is CASSLVSGQTYGYTF.

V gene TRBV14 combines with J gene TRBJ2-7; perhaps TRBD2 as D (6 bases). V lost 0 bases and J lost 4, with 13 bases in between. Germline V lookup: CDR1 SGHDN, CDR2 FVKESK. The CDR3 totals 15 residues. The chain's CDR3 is CASSQDFGGWYEQYF. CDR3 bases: TGTGCCAGCAGCCAAGATTTCGGAGGGTGGTACGAGCAGTACTTC. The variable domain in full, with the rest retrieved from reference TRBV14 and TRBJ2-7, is EAGVTQFPSHSVIEKGQTVTLRCDPISGHDNLYWYRRVMGKEIKFLLHFVKESKQDESGMPNNRFLAERTGGTYSTLKVQPAELEDSGVYFCASSQDFGGWYEQYFGPGTRLTVT.

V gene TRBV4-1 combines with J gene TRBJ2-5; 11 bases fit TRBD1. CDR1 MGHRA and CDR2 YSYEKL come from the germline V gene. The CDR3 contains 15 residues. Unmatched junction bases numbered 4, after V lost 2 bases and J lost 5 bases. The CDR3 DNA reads TGCGCCAGCAGCCAATGGACAGGGGGCTTGGAGACCCAGTACTTC. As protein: CASSQWTGGLETQYF.

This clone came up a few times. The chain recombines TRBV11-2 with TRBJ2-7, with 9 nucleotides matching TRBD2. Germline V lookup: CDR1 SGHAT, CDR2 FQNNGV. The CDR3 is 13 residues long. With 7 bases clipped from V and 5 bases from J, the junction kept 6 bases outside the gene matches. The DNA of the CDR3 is TGTGCCAGCACCTGGACTAGCGCCCACGAGCAGTACTTC. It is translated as CASTWTSAHEQYF.

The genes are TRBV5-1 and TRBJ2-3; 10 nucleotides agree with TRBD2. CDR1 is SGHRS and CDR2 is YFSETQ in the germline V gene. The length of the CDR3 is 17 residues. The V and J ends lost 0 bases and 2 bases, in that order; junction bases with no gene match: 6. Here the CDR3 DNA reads TGCGCCAGCAGCTTGGCTAGCGGGAGTTTCCTCACAGATACGCAGTATTTT. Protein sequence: CASSLASGSFLTDTQYF.

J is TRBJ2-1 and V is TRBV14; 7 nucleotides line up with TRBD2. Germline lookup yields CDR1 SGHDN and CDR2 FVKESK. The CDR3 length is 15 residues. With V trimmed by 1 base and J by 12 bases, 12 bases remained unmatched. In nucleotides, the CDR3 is TGTGCCAGCAGCCAAGTCTCTAGCGGAGGGGCTTGGCAGTTCTTC. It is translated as CASSQVSSGGAWQFF. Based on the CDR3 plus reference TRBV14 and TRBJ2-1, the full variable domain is EAGVTQFPSHSVIEKGQTVTLRCDPISGHDNLYWYRRVMGKEIKFLLHFVKESKQDESGMPNNRFLAERTGGTYSTLKVQPAELEDSGVYFCASSQVSSGGAWQFFGPGTRLTVL.

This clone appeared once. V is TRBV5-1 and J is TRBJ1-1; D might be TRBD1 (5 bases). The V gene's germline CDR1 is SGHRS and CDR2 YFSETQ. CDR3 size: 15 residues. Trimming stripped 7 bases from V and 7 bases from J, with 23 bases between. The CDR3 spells CASSKTGTTAFEAFF. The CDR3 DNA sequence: TGCGCCAGCTCTAAAACCGGGACGACGGCTTTTGAAGCTTTCTTT.

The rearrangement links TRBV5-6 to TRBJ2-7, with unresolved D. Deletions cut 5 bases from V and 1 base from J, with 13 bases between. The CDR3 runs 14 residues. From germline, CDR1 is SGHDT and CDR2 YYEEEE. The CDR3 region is CASSFSWWSYEQYF. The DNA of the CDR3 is TGTGCCAGCAGTTTCTCATGGTGGTCCTACGAGCAGTACTTC.

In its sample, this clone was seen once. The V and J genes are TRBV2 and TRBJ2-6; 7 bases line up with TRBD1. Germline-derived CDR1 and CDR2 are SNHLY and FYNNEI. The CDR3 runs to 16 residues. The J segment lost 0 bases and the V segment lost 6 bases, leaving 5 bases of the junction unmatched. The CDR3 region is CASRYRGSSGANVLTF. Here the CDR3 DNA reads TGTGCCAGCAGGTACAGGGGAAGCTCTGGGGCCAACGTCCTGACTTTC.

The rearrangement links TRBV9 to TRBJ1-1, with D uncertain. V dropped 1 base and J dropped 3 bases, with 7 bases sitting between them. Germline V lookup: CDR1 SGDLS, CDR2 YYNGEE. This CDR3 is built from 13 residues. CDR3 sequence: CASSVRGDTEAFF. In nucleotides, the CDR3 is TGTGCCAGCAGCGTACGTGGGGACACTGAAGCTTTCTTT.

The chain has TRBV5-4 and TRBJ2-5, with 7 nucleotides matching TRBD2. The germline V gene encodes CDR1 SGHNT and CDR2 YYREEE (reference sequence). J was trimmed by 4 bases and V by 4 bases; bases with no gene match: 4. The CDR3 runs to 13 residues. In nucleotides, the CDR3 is TGTGCCAGCAGCCTGTGGGGGGGAGAGACCCAGTACTTC. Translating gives CASSLWGGETQYF.

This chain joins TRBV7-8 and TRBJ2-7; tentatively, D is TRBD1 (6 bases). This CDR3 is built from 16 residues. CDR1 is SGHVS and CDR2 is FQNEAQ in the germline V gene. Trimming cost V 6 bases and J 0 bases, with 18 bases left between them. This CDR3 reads CASSLRGTPSSYEQYF. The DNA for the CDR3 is TGTGCCAGCAGTTTGAGGGGGACACCGAGCTCCTACGAGCAGTACTTC.

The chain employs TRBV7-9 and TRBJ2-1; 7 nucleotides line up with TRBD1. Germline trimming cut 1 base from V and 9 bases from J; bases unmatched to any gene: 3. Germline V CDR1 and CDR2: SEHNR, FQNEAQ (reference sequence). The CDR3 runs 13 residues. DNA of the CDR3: TGTGCCAGCAGCTTAGGACAGGGTAGTGAGCAGTTCTTC. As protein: CASSLGQGSEQFF.

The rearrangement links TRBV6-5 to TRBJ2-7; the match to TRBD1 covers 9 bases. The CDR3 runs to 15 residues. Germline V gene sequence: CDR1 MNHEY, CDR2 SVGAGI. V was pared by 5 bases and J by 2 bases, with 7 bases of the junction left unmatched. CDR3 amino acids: CASSPAGQGTYEQYF. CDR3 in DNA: TGTGCCAGCAGTCCCGCGGGACAGGGTACCTACGAGCAGTACTTC.

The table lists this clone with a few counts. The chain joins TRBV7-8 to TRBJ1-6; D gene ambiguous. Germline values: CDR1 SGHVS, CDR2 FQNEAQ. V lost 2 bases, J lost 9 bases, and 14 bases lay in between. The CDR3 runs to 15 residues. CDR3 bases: TGTGCCAGCAGCTTACCGGACGGGAGAATTTCACCCCTCCACTTT. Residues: CASSLPDGRISPLHF.

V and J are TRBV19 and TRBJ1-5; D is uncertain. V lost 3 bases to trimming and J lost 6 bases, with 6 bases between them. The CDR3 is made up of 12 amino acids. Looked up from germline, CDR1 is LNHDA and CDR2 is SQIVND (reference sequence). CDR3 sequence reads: CASSIGAQPQHF. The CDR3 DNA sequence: TGTGCCAGTAGTATTGGCGCTCAGCCCCAGCATTTT.